The TCR beta chain under discussion was sequenced for a study of T cell repertoires in cytomegalovirus infection. V dropped 6 bases and J dropped 0; count of bases not matched to a gene: 4. CDR3 length: 15 amino acids. The germline V gene has CDR1 MDHEN and CDR2 SYDVKM. TCRdb recomputed calls from the reads with MiXCR, one row per CDR3 protein. Among a few hundred thousand distinct CDR3 sequences listed, 40% were seen once. This clonotype occurred many times. The antigen is undetermined. This clonotype was obtained from a human donor in good health (CMV status not recorded). Some clones in this sample may be carry-over from other donors' samples. The sequencing used cultured PBMCs, collected from culture after CMV antigen stimulation. The rearrangement joins TRBV28 to TRBJ2-1; 8 bases align to TRBD1. The DNA of the CDR3 is TGTGCCAGCAGGCCAGGGGGCAGCTCCTACAATGAGCAGTTCTTC. Translating it yields CASRPGGSSYNEQFF.